A single sample is the source of the 13 T cell receptor beta chains below, sequenced in a study of identical twins. TCRdb redid the calling of the 5' RACE reads with MiXCR, one entry per CDR3 protein. The sample yields 550,000 to 700,000 distinct CDR3 sequences, about 20% seen once. These data were likewise used in another study, on T cells expressing NK-cell markers.

What was sequenced was PBMCs. These receptors came from a woman in her late teens or twenties in good health.

This clonotype has just a few counts. The chain is built from TRBV12-3 or TRBV12-4 and TRBJ2-7; D unresolved. The CDR3 length is 14 residues. V lost 5 bases and J 6 bases, leaving 17 bases between the germline ends. CDR3: CASSLSRSAAEQYF. In DNA, the CDR3 is TGTGCCAGCAGTCTCTCCCGTAGTGCCGCCGAGCAGTACTTC.

This sequence joins TRBV18 and TRBJ2-3; D is perhaps TRBD2 (5 bases). V gave up 3 bases and J gave up 2 bases, with 9 bases separating them. This CDR3 has 14 amino acids. Germline assignment: CDR1 KGHSH and CDR2 LQKENI. The CDR3: CASSPRLLTDTQYF. The CDR3 nucleotides read TGTGCCAGCTCACCTCGACTACTCACAGATACGCAGTATTTT.

This clonotype appeared a few times. The V and J genes are TRBV10-3 and TRBJ2-2, with 9 bases that match TRBD1. The CDR3 is 14 amino acids. Germline trimming cut 8 bases from V and 4 bases from J; bases unmatched to any gene: 5. Germline CDR1 and CDR2: ENHRY and SYGVKD. In DNA form, the CDR3 reads TGTGCCATCCGTGGGACAGGGTTCACCGGGGAGCTGTTTTTT. Protein: CAIRGTGFTGELFF.

This rearrangement joins TRBV7-9 to TRBJ2-1; TRBD2 agrees at 7 bases. V was clipped by 9 bases and J by 10 bases; unmatched bases: 15. From germline, CDR1 is SEHNR and CDR2 FQNEAQ (reference sequence). There are 14 residues in the CDR3. This CDR3 is CASLGLAAEREQFF. DNA for the CDR3: TGTGCCAGTTTGGGGCTAGCGGCGGAAAGGGAGCAGTTCTTC. The variable domain in full, with the rest retrieved from reference TRBV7-9 and TRBJ2-1, is DTGVSQNPRHKITKRGQNVTFRCDPISEHNRLYWYRQTLGQGPEFLTYFQNEAQLEKSRLLSDRFSAERPKGSFSTLEIQRTEQGDSAMYLCASLGLAAEREQFFGPGTRLTVL.

This chain uses TRBV7-9 with TRBJ2-7; D possibly matches TRBD1 or TRBD2 (5 bases each). CDR3 length equals 13 residues. The V and J ends lost 5 bases and 6 bases respectively, with 14 bases between them. The V gene's germline CDR1 is SEHNR and CDR2 FQNEAQ (reference sequence). The CDR3 region has the DNA TGTGCCAGCAGCGGGGGTGGTTCGGGCGAGCAGTACTTC. This codes for CASSGGGSGEQYF.

V and J are TRBV5-4 and TRBJ2-7, with 9 positions matching TRBD2. The CDR3 runs to 17 residues. After removal of 4 bases from V and 5 bases from J, the junction contained 16 bases not matched to a gene. Germline CDR1 SGHNT, CDR2 YYREEE (reference sequence). The chain's CDR3 is CASSRSLAGTGRDEQYF. In DNA, the CDR3 is TGTGCCAGCAGCCGAAGCCTAGCGGGAACCGGCAGGGACGAGCAGTACTTC.

This clonotype has only a few counts. This chain uses TRBV2 with TRBJ2-6; tentative D call: TRBD2 (5 bases). V lost 6 bases and J 3 bases, leaving 12 bases between the germline ends. Germline V gene data show CDR1 as SNHLY and CDR2 as FYNNEI. CDR3 length: 15 residues. The chain's CDR3 is CASSHEGVGANVLTF. Written as DNA, the CDR3 is TGTGCCAGCAGCCATGAGGGTGTTGGGGCCAACGTCCTGACTTTC.

V gene TRBV12-3 or TRBV12-4 combines with J gene TRBJ2-1; 8 nucleotides align to TRBD2. CDR3 length: 12 residues. V shed 7 bases, J shed 7 bases, and the junction held 3 bases outside the gene matches. The CDR3 coding sequence is TGTGCCAGCACCTTAGCGGGGAATGAGCAGTTCTTC. The encoded protein is CASTLAGNEQFF.

The sample holds a few counts of this clonotype. The chain employs TRBV10-3 and TRBJ2-1, with TRBD2 matching 7 bases. Losses at the gene ends were 5 bases for V and 2 bases for J; bases not matched to a gene: 9. The CDR3 has 16 amino acids. CDR1 and CDR2 (germline): ENHRY, SYGVKD. The CDR3 DNA sequence: TGTGCCATCAGTTTCCGACTAGCTGACACCTACAATGAGCAGTTCTTC. Protein product: CAISFRLADTYNEQFF.

This clonotype was counted ten times or more. This chain joins TRBV19 and TRBJ2-1, with D tentatively TRBD2 (6 bases). V lost 3 bases to trimming and J lost 7 bases, with 10 bases between them. This CDR3 has 13 amino acids. Germline loops: CDR1 LNHDA, CDR2 SQIVND (reference sequence). CDR3 DNA sequence: TGTGCCAGTAGTATCAGTAGCGGTAATGAGCAGTTCTTC. It codes for CASSISSGNEQFF. Using reference TRBV19 and TRBJ2-1 for the parts outside the CDR3, the full variable domain is DGGITQSPKYLFRKEGQNVTLSCEQNLNHDAMYWYRQDPGQGLRLIYYSQIVNDFQKGDIAEGYSVSREKKESFPLTVTSAQKNPTAFYLCASSISSGNEQFFGPGTRLTVL.

This clonotype was found many times. J is TRBJ2-7 and V is TRBV5-1, with D possibly being TRBD2 (6 bases). The V gene lost 2 bases and the J gene lost 5 bases, with 14 bases spanning the gap. Germline assignment: CDR1 SGHRS and CDR2 YFSETQ. The CDR3 is 14 amino acids. The CDR3 loop reads CASSLSRGGDEQYF. CDR3 nucleotide sequence: TGCGCCAGCAGCTTAAGTCGTGGAGGGGACGAGCAGTACTTC.

The chain links TRBV5-1 to TRBJ2-4; TRBD2 matches at 7 bases. The junction had 4 bases not matched to a gene; V was cut back by 7 bases and J by 0 bases. The CDR3 extends over 14 amino acids. Germline values: CDR1 SGHRS, CDR2 YFSETQ. CDR3 in DNA: TGCGCCAGCGCGGGGGACCCAGCCAAAAACATTCAGTACTTC. It codes for CASAGDPAKNIQYF.

This chain links TRBV6-1 with TRBJ1-3; D unclear. The CDR3 is made up of 14 amino acids. V lost 5 bases to trimming and J lost 0 bases, with 8 bases between them. Germline lookup yields CDR1 MNHNS and CDR2 SASEGT. The CDR3 region is CASSPYVSGNTIYF. The CDR3 nucleotides read TGTGCCAGCAGTCCCTACGTCTCTGGAAACACCATATATTTT.